This paragraph covers one T cell receptor (beta chain) sequence. It lacks a known antigen. Base-call qualities are not available, and no considerably larger clone is one nucleotide away. The data were taken from a study of high-grade serous ovarian cancer treatment subgroups (dated by TCRdb to about 2021). For context, the study as a whole: Sequencing yielded a mean of about 14,000 reads and approximately 7,000 unique TCR beta rearrangements per sample. The study profiled TCR beta repertoires in high-grade serous ovarian cancer patients grouped by complete gross resection or neoadjuvant chemotherapy response under a laparoscopic triage algorithm. In total there were roughly 96 samples, since every patient provided one primary tumor sample and two metastatic tumor samples. The cohort comprised approximately 30 patients: roughly 10 with no residual disease after primary surgery (R0), roughly 10 excellent NACT responders, and roughly 10 poor NACT responders. Study-wide conclusions, independent of this receptor: Bulk tumor TCR sequencing lacked spatial information, limiting insight into HGSC tumor complexity and diversity. The TCR repertoire analyses centered on CDR3, leaving CDR1 and CDR2 unanalyzed. Repertoire similarity between tumors of the same patient ranged about 0.095 to 0.79, whereas almost no similarity was seen between different patients. TCR clonal relatedness correlated positively with neoantigen level and, by trend, with copy number variation and mutation load from whole-genome sequencing.

Clipping removes 2 bases from V and 3 bases from J, with 18 as the unmatched junction base count. The CDR3 contains 20 residues, cysteine and phenylalanine counted. Here the CDR3 DNA is all that survives: 60 bases in frame from base 1. For CDR1 and CDR2, the germline V gene lists MDHEN and SYDVKM. High-throughput TCR profiling via ImmunoSEQ was performed on the approximately 90 tumor samples. Processing in the source paper ran as follows. Repertoire diversity metrics included richness (unique productive sequences), clonality, evenness and relatedness; Bhattacharyya coefficient assessed similarity between samples. In a sensitivity analysis, TCRs with fewer than two reads were excluded, and consistent conclusions were obtained. TCRdb obtained this table from immuneACCESS and retained in-frame rearrangements with V and J assigned. These tables miss some clones; where compared with another copy, unresolved V genes account for less than half of the shortfall, and the remainder is unexplained. That table is the source of V, J and clone size, and D and trimming were worked out from the DNA. In this sample the table shows 2,500 to 3,000 clones, approximately 77% of which occur a single time. Of the sample, about an eighth is held by the ten largest clones.

Tumor samples were obtained before definitive surgery or chemotherapy. Genomic DNA was extracted by the MD Anderson Biospecimen Extraction Resource, and TCR sequencing was done by the MD Anderson Cancer Genomics Laboratory. The chain couples TRBV28 to TRBJ2-5; 10 bases in the middle match TRBD2. Input material: tumor tissue. This clonotype originated in a human donor with high-grade serous ovarian cancer. CDR3 reads: CASSLPPPLAGLGREETQYF. The nucleotides read TGTGCCAGCAGTTTACCTCCGCCACTAGCGGGATTAGGACGGGAAGAGACCCAGTACTTC.